This record looks at one TCR beta chain sequence and its context. No antigen is known for it. This CDR3 region has 13 residues. The germline V gene has CDR1 LGHNA and CDR2 YNFKEQ. The V end was cut by 1 base, the J end by 5 bases, with 8 bases between. The sample originates from a study of lymphopenia after photon versus proton radiotherapy. Study results and caveats: Better survival with proton therapy was suggested as possible, not demonstrated. In patients who died, overall survival fell as post-nadir TCR diversity dropped more. Proton therapy kept repertoires fairly stable, unlike photons, which gained effector/memory cells.

TCRdb keeps only in-frame clones here, not all; method: immunoSEQ multiplex PCR. The data contain 55,000 to 75,000 clones, approximately 91% of them singletons. V is TRBV4-2 and J is TRBJ1-2, with a tentative D call TRBD1 (5 bases). This clonotype was obtained from a woman in her seventies with pancreatic cancer. The sequencing here drew on peripheral blood, taken from a patient treated with photon-based radiotherapy. As DNA, the CDR3 is TGTGCCAGCAGCCAAGGGGGGGGGTATGGCTACACCTTC. This encodes CASSQGGGYGYTF.